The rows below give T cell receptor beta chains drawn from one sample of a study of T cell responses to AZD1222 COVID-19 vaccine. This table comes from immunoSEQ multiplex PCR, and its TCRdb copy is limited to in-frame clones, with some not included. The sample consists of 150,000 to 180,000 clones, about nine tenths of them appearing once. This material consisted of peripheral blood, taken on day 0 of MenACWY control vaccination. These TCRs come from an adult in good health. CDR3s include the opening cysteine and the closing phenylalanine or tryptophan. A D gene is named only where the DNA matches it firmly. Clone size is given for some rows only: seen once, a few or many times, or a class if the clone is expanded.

CDR3nt: TGTGCCAGCAGCGTAGTGGACAGTGATTCACCCCTCCACTTT
CDR3aa: CASSVVDSDSPLHF
j_gene: TRBJ1-6
abundance: NA
v_gene: TRBV9
d_gene: NA

CDR3nt: TGTGCCTGGACCGGCGGGAGGGACATTCCGTTTTTT
CDR3aa: CAWTGGRDIPFF
j_gene: TRBJ1-4
abundance: NA
v_gene: TRBV30
d_gene: NA

CDR3nt: TGTGCCAGCAGCGTAATAACAGGGGACTACAATGAGCAGTTCTTC
CDR3aa: CASSVITGDYNEQFF
j_gene: TRBJ2-1
abundance: NA
v_gene: TRBV9
d_gene: TRBD1

CDR3nt: TGTGCCAGTAGTATACTCTCTGGGGCAGCTTTCTTT
CDR3aa: CASSILSGAAFF
j_gene: TRBJ1-1
abundance: NA
v_gene: TRBV19
d_gene: NA

CDR3nt: TGTGCCAGCAGTTTAAGGGCGGGCCGGGCGGAGATAATATCCTACAATGAGCAGTTCTTC
CDR3aa: CASSLRAGRAEIISYNEQFF
j_gene: TRBJ2-1
abundance: NA
v_gene: TRBV27
d_gene: NA

CDR3nt: TGCGCCAGCAGCTCTAGCGGGGCCACAGATACGCAGTATTTT
CDR3aa: CASSSSGATDTQYF
j_gene: TRBJ2-3
abundance: NA
v_gene: TRBV5-1
d_gene: TRBD2

CDR3nt: TGTGCCAGCAGCCGTACGAATTACAGGAACCCGGTTCATGGCTACACCTTC
CDR3aa: CASSRTNYRNPVHGYTF
j_gene: TRBJ1-2
abundance: medium-sized
v_gene: TRBV5-4
d_gene: NA

CDR3nt: TGTGCCATCAACCCGACAGGGAGCTCCGGAAACACCATATATTTT
CDR3aa: CAINPTGSSGNTIYF
j_gene: TRBJ1-3
abundance: NA
v_gene: TRBV10-3
d_gene: TRBD1

CDR3nt: TGTGCCAGCAGTTTGTTCAGCACTAGCGGCAGTCACAATGAGCAGTTCTTC
CDR3aa: CASSLFSTSGSHNEQFF
j_gene: TRBJ2-1
abundance: NA
v_gene: TRBV27
d_gene: TRBD2

CDR3nt: TGTGCCAGCAGCCCGGGGGGGCGATATTCACCCCTCCACTTT
CDR3aa: CASSPGGRYSPLHF
j_gene: TRBJ1-6
abundance: once
v_gene: TRBV14
d_gene: NA

CDR3nt: TGTGCCAGCAGTGATGGACGGGGGGAAGAGACCCAGTACTTC
CDR3aa: CASSDGRGEETQYF
j_gene: TRBJ2-5
abundance: NA
v_gene: TRBV2
d_gene: TRBD2

CDR3nt: TGTGCCAGCAGCTTACCCCGACAGGGAACTAATGAAAAACTGTTTTTT
CDR3aa: CASSLPRQGTNEKLFF
j_gene: TRBJ1-4
abundance: NA
v_gene: TRBV7-6
d_gene: TRBD1

CDR3nt: TGTGCCAGCACCTCCCAACTAGTTTTCCCCAATGAGCAGTTCTTC
CDR3aa: CASTSQLVFPNEQFF
j_gene: TRBJ2-1
abundance: NA
v_gene: TRBV28
d_gene: NA

CDR3nt: TGCGCCAGCAGCCATGGGACTAGCGGAAGCTCCTACGAGCAGTACTTC
CDR3aa: CASSHGTSGSSYEQYF
j_gene: TRBJ2-7
abundance: NA
v_gene: TRBV4-3
d_gene: TRBD2

CDR3nt: TGTGCCAGCAGCCAAGATAGTTGGGGCTACACCTTC
CDR3aa: CASSQDSWGYTF
j_gene: TRBJ1-2
abundance: NA
v_gene: TRBV4-2
d_gene: NA

CDR3nt: TGTGCCAGCAGTGCCTACAGGGCCCGCGAAAAACTGTTTTTT
CDR3aa: CASSAYRAREKLFF
j_gene: TRBJ1-4
abundance: NA
v_gene: TRBV25-1
d_gene: NA

CDR3nt: TGTGCCAGCAGCTCAAGGACAGGCGAGCAGTTCTTC
CDR3aa: CASSSRTGEQFF
j_gene: TRBJ2-1
abundance: NA
v_gene: TRBV5-4
d_gene: TRBD1

CDR3nt: TGTGCCATCTCGCCGGCCGACACGTATGGCTACACCTTC
CDR3aa: CAISPADTYGYTF
j_gene: TRBJ1-2
abundance: NA
v_gene: TRBV10-3
d_gene: NA

CDR3nt: TGCGCCAGCAGCCAACCTAAGAGGGGGACTGAAGCTTTCTTT
CDR3aa: CASSQPKRGTEAFF
j_gene: TRBJ1-1
abundance: NA
v_gene: TRBV4-1
d_gene: NA

CDR3nt: TGTGCCAGTAGCGGGTTTGGGGCCGGGGTAGAGCAGTACTTC
CDR3aa: CASSGFGAGVEQYF
j_gene: TRBJ2-7
abundance: NA
v_gene: TRBV19
d_gene: NA

CDR3nt: TGTGCCAGCACACAACGGGGACAGCCCCAGCATTTT
CDR3aa: CASTQRGQPQHF
j_gene: TRBJ1-5
abundance: once
v_gene: TRBV28
d_gene: NA

CDR3nt: TGTGCCAGCAGTTTTCGGTCGGGGGATAGCAATGAGCAGTTCTTC
CDR3aa: CASSFRSGDSNEQFF
j_gene: TRBJ2-1
abundance: once
v_gene: TRBV28
d_gene: NA

CDR3nt: TGTGCCAGCAGTGTCACAGTTAATCAGCCCCAGCATTTT
CDR3aa: CASSVTVNQPQHF
j_gene: TRBJ1-5
abundance: few
v_gene: TRBV11-1
d_gene: NA

CDR3nt: TGTGCCAGCAGCCTAATGTCCGGGCCCGGTGAAGCTTTCTTT
CDR3aa: CASSLMSGPGEAFF
j_gene: TRBJ1-1
abundance: few
v_gene: TRBV7-2
d_gene: NA

CDR3nt: TGTGCCAGCAGCCCTACAGCTCTCTATGGCTACACCTTC
CDR3aa: CASSPTALYGYTF
j_gene: TRBJ1-2
abundance: NA
v_gene: TRBV11-2
d_gene: NA

CDR3nt: TGTGCCAGCAGTTTCCGGACAGGTCAATCACCCCTCCACTTT
CDR3aa: CASSFRTGQSPLHF
j_gene: TRBJ1-6
abundance: NA
v_gene: TRBV6-5
d_gene: TRBD1

CDR3nt: TGCGCCAGCAGCTTGGGAATCATGGCTCAGGGGACTAACTATGGCTACACCTTC
CDR3aa: CASSLGIMAQGTNYGYTF
j_gene: TRBJ1-2
abundance: few
v_gene: TRBV5-1
d_gene: NA

CDR3nt: TGTGCCAGCAGTTACTCCCGAAGTAGGGGGGCGAGCCAAGAGACCCAGTACTTC
CDR3aa: CASSYSRSRGASQETQYF
j_gene: TRBJ2-5
abundance: NA
v_gene: TRBV6-2/TRBV6-3
d_gene: NA

CDR3nt: TGTGCCAGCAGTTACGCGGAGGGGTTCGGAAACACCATATATTTT
CDR3aa: CASSYAEGFGNTIYF
j_gene: TRBJ1-3
abundance: NA
v_gene: TRBV6-5
d_gene: NA

CDR3nt: TGTGCCAGCAGCAAAGAGGCAGCCAACAATCAGCCCCAGCATTTT
CDR3aa: CASSKEAANNQPQHF
j_gene: TRBJ1-5
abundance: NA
v_gene: TRBV21-1
d_gene: NA

CDR3nt: TGTGCCAGCAGTCTGGCGGGACAGGGATCGAACTATGGCTACACCTTC
CDR3aa: CASSLAGQGSNYGYTF
j_gene: TRBJ1-2
abundance: NA
v_gene: TRBV28
d_gene: TRBD1

CDR3nt: TGTGCCAGCAGCTTAGTGTTGCTAGCGGCAACGAACACCGGGGAGCTGTTTTTT
CDR3aa: CASSLVLLAATNTGELFF
j_gene: TRBJ2-2
abundance: once
v_gene: TRBV11-2
d_gene: TRBD2

CDR3nt: TGTGCCAGCAGCTTGCTCCAAATGGATTCACCCCTCCACTTT
CDR3aa: CASSLLQMDSPLHF
j_gene: TRBJ1-6
abundance: NA
v_gene: TRBV5-6
d_gene: NA

CDR3nt: TGTGCCAGCAGTTTAATGACTCCTGCCTACGAGCAGTACTTC
CDR3aa: CASSLMTPAYEQYF
j_gene: TRBJ2-7
abundance: NA
v_gene: TRBV27
d_gene: NA

CDR3nt: TGTGCCAGTAGTATGGCGGGGGGAGGGAACTACGAGCAGTACTTC
CDR3aa: CASSMAGGGNYEQYF
j_gene: TRBJ2-7
abundance: NA
v_gene: TRBV19
d_gene: TRBD2

CDR3nt: TGTGCCAGCAGCTTGGACAGGGGGGATTCACCCCTCCACTTT
CDR3aa: CASSLDRGDSPLHF
j_gene: TRBJ1-6
abundance: NA
v_gene: TRBV7-2
d_gene: TRBD1

CDR3nt: TGTGCCAGCAGCAGCCCGGGACGTACTACAGCTAACTATGGCTACACCTTC
CDR3aa: CASSSPGRTTANYGYTF
j_gene: TRBJ1-2
abundance: once
v_gene: TRBV28
d_gene: NA

CDR3nt: TGTGCCAGCAGTGAAGTACAGTCTAATGAAAAACTGTTTTTT
CDR3aa: CASSEVQSNEKLFF
j_gene: TRBJ1-4
abundance: NA
v_gene: TRBV2
d_gene: NA

CDR3nt: TGTGCCAGCACAGTTTTAAGGGGCGTATCGTTCTTC
CDR3aa: CASTVLRGVSFF
j_gene: TRBJ2-1
abundance: NA
v_gene: TRBV27
d_gene: NA

CDR3nt: TGTGCCAGTAGTACAGGGGGCTCAGACACCGGGGAGCTGTTTTTT
CDR3aa: CASSTGGSDTGELFF
j_gene: TRBJ2-2
abundance: once
v_gene: TRBV19
d_gene: TRBD1

CDR3nt: TGTGCCAGCAGTTACCCCCCCGGGGGGGGCAAGAGCAATCAGCCCCAGCATTTT
CDR3aa: CASSYPPGGGKSNQPQHF
j_gene: TRBJ1-5
abundance: NA
v_gene: TRBV6-2/TRBV6-3
d_gene: NA

CDR3nt: TGTGCCAGTAGTAGGGGACAGCCTAATAGCAATCAGCCCCAGCATTTT
CDR3aa: CASSRGQPNSNQPQHF
j_gene: TRBJ1-5
abundance: few
v_gene: TRBV19
d_gene: TRBD1

CDR3nt: TGCAGCGTTGGCGACGGACCCTACGAGCAGTACTTC
CDR3aa: CSVGDGPYEQYF
j_gene: TRBJ2-7
abundance: few
v_gene: TRBV29-1
d_gene: NA

CDR3nt: TGTGCCAGCAGCCGCCTTTTGGGGGCCACCTTC
CDR3aa: CASSRLLGATF
j_gene: TRBJ1-2
abundance: NA
v_gene: TRBV5-6
d_gene: NA

CDR3nt: TGTGCCAGCAGCCAATTACAGGGGAACACCGGGGAGCTGTTTTTT
CDR3aa: CASSQLQGNTGELFF
j_gene: TRBJ2-2
abundance: once
v_gene: TRBV14
d_gene: NA

CDR3nt: TGTGCCAGCAGCCCCGACAGGGGAGACTATGGCTACACCTTC
CDR3aa: CASSPDRGDYGYTF
j_gene: TRBJ1-2
abundance: NA
v_gene: TRBV11-2
d_gene: TRBD1

CDR3nt: TGTGCCACCAGTGATTTGGACTCGACGAGCACTGAAGCTTTCTTT
CDR3aa: CATSDLDSTSTEAFF
j_gene: TRBJ1-1
abundance: NA
v_gene: TRBV24-1
d_gene: NA

CDR3nt: TGTGCCAGCAGTTTACTAGCGGGAGGTCAAGAGACCCAGTACTTC
CDR3aa: CASSLLAGGQETQYF
j_gene: TRBJ2-5
abundance: NA
v_gene: TRBV28
d_gene: TRBD2

CDR3nt: TGCACCAGCAGCCAAGGGAAAGACAGGGGGTGGGGATTTCGGCCCCAGCATTTT
CDR3aa: CTSSQGKDRGWGFRPQHF
j_gene: TRBJ1-5
abundance: NA
v_gene: TRBV1
d_gene: NA

CDR3nt: TGTGCCAGCAGCCCGAACAGGGCGGGCTACACCTTC
CDR3aa: CASSPNRAGYTF
j_gene: TRBJ1-2
abundance: NA
v_gene: TRBV11-3
d_gene: NA

CDR3nt: TGCGCCAGCAGCTATACGTCCGGGACAGGGATAGTGGCGGCCAAAAACATTCAGTACTTC
CDR3aa: CASSYTSGTGIVAAKNIQYF
j_gene: TRBJ2-4
abundance: once
v_gene: TRBV5-1
d_gene: TRBD1

CDR3nt: TGTGCCAGCAGTTACGTTGGGCTCCGGAGTGGATCACCCCTCCACTTT
CDR3aa: CASSYVGLRSGSPLHF
j_gene: TRBJ1-6
abundance: NA
v_gene: TRBV6-5
d_gene: NA

CDR3nt: TGTGCCAGCAGTAAGGGACTAGCGGAATCCACAGATACGCAGTATTTT
CDR3aa: CASSKGLAESTDTQYF
j_gene: TRBJ2-3
abundance: NA
v_gene: TRBV25-1
d_gene: TRBD2

CDR3nt: TGTGCCAGTTGGACAGGCTACGACACCGGGGAGCTGTTTTTT
CDR3aa: CASWTGYDTGELFF
j_gene: TRBJ2-2
abundance: NA
v_gene: TRBV19
d_gene: TRBD1

CDR3nt: TGCGCCAGCACTCAACTGTTTGTCTGGGGCACAGATACGCAGTATTTT
CDR3aa: CASTQLFVWGTDTQYF
j_gene: TRBJ2-3
abundance: NA
v_gene: TRBV23-1
d_gene: NA

CDR3nt: TGCGCCAGCAGCCGGACAGACAATGAGCAGTTCTTC
CDR3aa: CASSRTDNEQFF
j_gene: TRBJ2-1
abundance: NA
v_gene: TRBV5-1
d_gene: NA

CDR3nt: TGTGCCAGCAGTTCGGATCGGGTCAATCAGCCCCAGCATTTT
CDR3aa: CASSSDRVNQPQHF
j_gene: TRBJ1-5
abundance: NA
v_gene: TRBV28
d_gene: NA

CDR3nt: TGTGCCAGTAGTATGTGGCAGGGCCAGAGGCGGGAGCAGTTCTTC
CDR3aa: CASSMWQGQRREQFF
j_gene: TRBJ2-1
abundance: NA
v_gene: TRBV19
d_gene: NA

CDR3nt: TGTGCCACCAGAGGCGGGGACAGAATGAACACTGAAGCTTTCTTT
CDR3aa: CATRGGDRMNTEAFF
j_gene: TRBJ1-1
abundance: NA
v_gene: TRBV24-1
d_gene: TRBD1